This T cell receptor beta chain was profiled in a study of blood T cell repertoires in COVID-19. Between the trimmed V and J ends, which lost 5 bases and 6 bases, there was a span of 11 bases. This CDR3 has 13 residues. CDR1 SGHDT and CDR2 YYEEEE come from the germline V gene. The table came from immunoSEQ multiplex PCR; TCRdb's copy has only in-frame clones and leaves some out. The sample lists some 260,000 clones, 86% seen once, with 1.5% to 2% in the top ten. Source material: PBMCs or T cells enriched from blood (not recorded which). The chain is built from TRBV5-6 and TRBJ2-2; no clear D. The clonotype originates from a man in his forties who had recovered from COVID-19. CDR3 sequence: CASRLLSSGELFF. The CDR3 DNA follows: TGTGCCAGCAGACTCCTGAGTTCCGGGGAGCTGTTTTTT.